The present TCR beta chain was sequenced within a study of T cell repertoires in cytomegalovirus infection. Study-level results: The study found HLA-C-restricted CMV-specific TCR beta clonotypes dominating the ex vivo response.

With respect to this clonotype: Its target is not known.

Germline V gene data show CDR1 as MNHEY and CDR2 as SMNVEV (reference sequence). This CDR3 region has 16 residues. Trimming at V came to 3 bases and at J to 2 bases, leaving 10 bases not matched to a gene. In TCRdb, the reads were re-called with MiXCR into one record per CDR3 protein. The sample has approximately 73,000 distinct CDR3 sequences, roughly 37% seen once. This sequence joins TRBV27 and TRBJ2-7; TRBD1 matches 7 bases. Here the sequenced sample was CD8+ T cells from cultured PBMCs, taken from culture after CMV antigen stimulation. This TCR was recovered from a human donor in good health (CMV status not recorded). Some clones in this sample may be carry-over from other donors' samples. CDR3 region: CASSLFAGTVAYEQYF. In DNA, the CDR3 is TGTGCCAGCAGTTTGTTTGCCGGGACAGTTGCCTACGAGCAGTACTTC.